This passage covers 18 T cell receptor beta chains from one sample sequenced in a study of blood T cell repertoires in COVID-19. TCRdb's table, derived via immunoSEQ multiplex PCR, lists solely in-frame clones and lacks some. Of 150,000 to 200,000 clones in the sample, 80% to 85% were seen once. The sequenced material came from peripheral blood. These receptors all come from a woman of 80 years or more with COVID-19, enrolled during active disease.

V and J are TRBV3-1 (or the pseudogene TRBV3-2) and TRBJ2-7, with D uncertain. Between the trimmed V and J ends, which lost 1 base and 5 bases, there was a span of 18 bases. The CDR3 is made up of 16 amino acids. Germline lookup yields CDR1 LGHDT and CDR2 YNNKEL (reference sequence). CDR3 nucleotide sequence: TGTGCCAGCAGCCAAGCCGTCCCTTCATTAAGCGACGAGCAGTACTTC. This sequence encodes CASSQAVPSLSDEQYF.

The chain has TRBV7-9 and TRBJ1-4; a weak D match, TRBD1 (6 bases). The ends were cut back, 5 bases at V and 2 bases at J, with 9 bases in the middle. CDR3 size: 14 residues. Germline values: CDR1 SEHNR, CDR2 FQNEAQ (reference sequence). The CDR3 region has the DNA TGTGCCAGCAGCCGCGGACAGACTAATGAAAAACTGTTTTTT. Its translation: CASSRGQTNEKLFF.

The chain is built from TRBV28 and TRBJ1-2; D possibly corresponds to TRBD1 (6 bases). V lost 4 bases to trimming and J lost 3 bases, with 15 bases between them. Germline values: CDR1 MDHEN, CDR2 SYDVKM. This CDR3 region has 15 residues. The CDR3 DNA reads TGTGCCAGCAGTTCTCACAGGGCCGGCGACTATGGCTACACCTTC. Protein sequence: CASSSHRAGDYGYTF.

The CDR3 loop reads CASSFRKGQGTYNEQFF. The CDR3 DNA follows: TGTGCCAGCAGCTTTAGAAAAGGACAGGGGACGTACAATGAGCAGTTCTTC. The chain links TRBV7-2 to TRBJ2-1, with 9 nucleotides matching TRBD1. Germline lookup yields CDR1 SGHTA and CDR2 FQGNSA. Trimming cost V 3 bases and J 4 bases; bases outside gene matches: 10. This CDR3 has 17 amino acids.

This clone was found once. The chain recombines TRBV15 with TRBJ2-3; D uncertain. The V gene lost 3 bases and the J gene lost 1 base, with 11 bases spanning the gap. Germline CDR1 and CDR2: LNHNV and YYDKDF (reference sequence). The CDR3 totals 15 residues. CDR3 residues: CATSRKGVRTDTQYF. CDR3 bases: TGTGCCACCAGCAGGAAAGGAGTCCGCACAGATACGCAGTATTTT.

This clone occurred a few times. V and J are TRBV30 and TRBJ2-1; D is perhaps TRBD1 (5 bases). Per germline, CDR1 GTSNPN and CDR2 SVGIG (reference sequence). Trimming took 5 bases from V and 0 from J, leaving 14 bases between them. CDR3 length equals 15 residues. CDR3 residues: CAWETGISSYNEQFF. CDR3 in DNA: TGTGCCTGGGAAACAGGAATAAGCTCCTACAATGAGCAGTTCTTC.

The chain employs TRBV4-1 and TRBJ2-5, with TRBD2 matching 9 bases. Trimming at V came to 0 bases and at J to 2 bases, leaving 13 bases not matched to a gene. Per the germline V gene, CDR1 is MGHRA and CDR2 is YSYEKL. There are 19 residues in the CDR3. The CDR3 sequence: CASSQEKIGREGHQETQYF. The CDR3, as DNA: TGCGCCAGCAGCCAAGAAAAAATTGGGCGGGAGGGGCATCAAGAGACCCAGTACTTC.

The chain recombines TRBV12-3 or TRBV12-4 with TRBJ1-2; 10 bases line up with TRBD1. Germline trimming cut 4 bases from V and 7 bases from J; bases unmatched to any gene: 3. The CDR3 runs to 13 residues. The CDR3 nucleotides read TGTGCCAGCAGTTCGGGACAGGGGTTTGGCTACACCTTC. Translating gives CASSSGQGFGYTF.

The CDR3 here is CASSLPFSDTQYF. In DNA, the CDR3 is TGTGCCAGCAGTTTACCCTTCTCAGATACGCAGTATTTT. The chain has TRBV28 and TRBJ2-3, with D unclear. This CDR3 region has 13 residues. Trimming stripped 2 bases from V and 4 bases from J, with 7 bases between. CDR1 and CDR2 (germline): MDHEN, SYDVKM.

V is TRBV21-1 and J is TRBJ1-6; the table calls TRBD1, which could not be checked here. TRBV21-1 is an annotated pseudogene. This CDR3 spans 18 amino acids. CDR3 sequence: CASASQGQSLPYNSPLHF. CDR3 nucleotides: TGTGCCAGCGCAAGCCAGGGACAATCCCTTCCCTATAATTCACCCCTCCACTTT.

This clone was seen more than once but under ten times. CDR3 DNA: TGTGCCAGCAGCGTAACAGGGCACAGCACAGATACGCAGTATTTT. It encodes CASSVTGHSTDTQYF. The J gene is TRBJ2-3, the V gene TRBV9, with D perhaps TRBD1 (6 bases). Trimming left V 1 base short and J 0 bases short, with 9 bases between. Germline CDR1 reads SGDLS; CDR2 reads YYNGEE. The CDR3 totals 15 residues.

The V call is TRBV29-1, the J call TRBJ2-2; 8 bases line up with TRBD1. This CDR3 spans 13 amino acids. The V segment lost 7 bases and the J segment 2 bases; nucleotides outside the gene matches: 3. CDR1 SQVTM and CDR2 ANQGSEA come from the germline V gene. The CDR3 loop is CSAGTGNTGELFF. The CDR3 DNA reads TGCAGCGCTGGGACAGGCAACACCGGGGAGCTGTTTTTT.

This rearrangement joins TRBV28 to TRBJ2-3, with D perhaps TRBD2 (6 bases). CDR1 is MDHEN and CDR2 is SYDVKM in the germline V gene. This CDR3 is built from 12 residues. The germline V and J ends were trimmed by 1 base and 12 bases, with 11 bases remaining between them. Here the CDR3 DNA reads TGTGCCAGCAGTTTATTATCGGGACTTCAGTATTTT. Encoded protein: CASSLLSGLQYF.

The chain uses TRBV5-4 and TRBJ2-5; 15 nucleotides align to TRBD2. With 0 bases clipped from V and 8 bases from J, the junction kept 8 bases outside the gene matches. In germline, CDR1 is SGHNT, CDR2 YYREEE (reference sequence). The CDR3 loop spans 17 amino acids. CDR3 sequence reads: CASSLGTSGGGPGTQYF. The DNA of the CDR3 is TGTGCCAGCAGCTTGGGGACTAGCGGGGGGGGACCGGGCACCCAGTACTTC.

The gene calls are TRBV3-1 (or the pseudogene TRBV3-2) and TRBJ2-5, with 7 nucleotides matching TRBD1. CDR1 LGHDT and CDR2 YNNKEL come from the germline V gene (reference sequence). The length of the CDR3 is 13 residues. Losses at the gene ends were 6 bases for V and 4 bases for J; bases not matched to a gene: 5. CDR3 amino acids: CASSPDRAETQYF. In DNA, the CDR3 is TGTGCCAGCAGTCCCGACAGGGCAGAGACCCAGTACTTC.

Here the CDR3 DNA reads TGTGCCAGCAGTCCACAGGGGAACACTGAAGCTTTCTTT. Residues: CASSPQGNTEAFF. The genes are TRBV2 and TRBJ1-1; a possible D gene is TRBD1 (6 bases). The CDR3 extends over 13 amino acids. Trimming left V 5 bases short and J 1 base short, with 8 bases between. Per the germline V gene, CDR1 is SNHLY and CDR2 is FYNNEI.

V is TRBV13 and J is TRBJ1-1, with TRBD1 as a possible D gene (5 bases). CDR1 and CDR2 (germline): PRHDT, FYEKMQ (reference sequence). The length of the CDR3 is 14 residues. V lost 3 bases and J 1 base, leaving 9 bases between the germline ends. The chain's CDR3 is CASSFGRANTEAFF. CDR3 nucleotide sequence: TGTGCCAGCAGCTTCGGCAGGGCGAACACTGAAGCTTTCTTT.

This clone was found once. V usage is TRBV15 and J usage is TRBJ2-7; TRBD1 matches at 10 bases. After removal of 5 bases from V and 4 bases from J, the junction contained 5 bases not matched to a gene. CDR1 is LNHNV, CDR2 YYDKDF, per germline (reference sequence). This CDR3 has 14 residues. CDR3 region: CATSWDRGQYEQYF. The CDR3 DNA follows: TGTGCCACCAGCTGGGACAGGGGTCAATACGAGCAGTACTTC.